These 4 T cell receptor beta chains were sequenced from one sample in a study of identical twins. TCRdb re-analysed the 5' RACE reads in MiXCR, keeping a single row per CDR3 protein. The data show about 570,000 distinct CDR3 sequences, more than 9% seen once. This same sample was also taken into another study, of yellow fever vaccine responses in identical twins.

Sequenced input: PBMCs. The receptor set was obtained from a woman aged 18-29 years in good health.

The CDR3 sequence is CASSKPGYTDTQYF. The CDR3 DNA reads TGTGCCAGCAGCAAGCCAGGGTACACAGATACGCAGTATTTT. The genes are TRBV7-2 and TRBJ2-3, with D perhaps TRBD1 (5 bases). V was shortened by 5 bases and J by 2 bases, with 11 bases between the two germline ends. This CDR3 comprises 14 residues. Per germline, CDR1 SGHTA and CDR2 FQGNSA.

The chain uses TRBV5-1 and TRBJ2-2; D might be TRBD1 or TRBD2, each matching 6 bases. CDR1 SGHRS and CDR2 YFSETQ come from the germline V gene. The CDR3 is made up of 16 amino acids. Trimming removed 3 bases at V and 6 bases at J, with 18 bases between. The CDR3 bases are TGCGCCAGCAGCTCCCGTCTGGGGGGCCGGGCCGGGGAGCTGTTTTTT. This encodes CASSSRLGGRAGELFF. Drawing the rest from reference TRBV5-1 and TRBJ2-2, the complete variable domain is KAGVTQTPRYLIKTRGQQVTLSCSPISGHRSVSWYQQTPGQGLQFLFEYFSETQRNKGNFPGRFSGRQFSNSRSEMNVSTLELGDSALYLCASSSRLGGRAGELFFGEGSRLTVL.

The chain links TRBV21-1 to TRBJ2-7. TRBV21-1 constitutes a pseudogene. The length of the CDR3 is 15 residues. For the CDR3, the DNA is TGTGCCAGCAGCAAAGCGGCAGGCCGCTCCTACGAGCAGTACTTC. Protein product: CASSKAAGRSYEQYF.

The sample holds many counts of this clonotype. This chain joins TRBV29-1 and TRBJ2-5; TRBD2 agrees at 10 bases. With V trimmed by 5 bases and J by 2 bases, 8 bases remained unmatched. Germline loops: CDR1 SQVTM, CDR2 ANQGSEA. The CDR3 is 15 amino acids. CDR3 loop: CSVTPGLAIQETQYF. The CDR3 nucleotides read TGCAGCGTTACTCCGGGACTAGCGATTCAAGAGACCCAGTACTTC.